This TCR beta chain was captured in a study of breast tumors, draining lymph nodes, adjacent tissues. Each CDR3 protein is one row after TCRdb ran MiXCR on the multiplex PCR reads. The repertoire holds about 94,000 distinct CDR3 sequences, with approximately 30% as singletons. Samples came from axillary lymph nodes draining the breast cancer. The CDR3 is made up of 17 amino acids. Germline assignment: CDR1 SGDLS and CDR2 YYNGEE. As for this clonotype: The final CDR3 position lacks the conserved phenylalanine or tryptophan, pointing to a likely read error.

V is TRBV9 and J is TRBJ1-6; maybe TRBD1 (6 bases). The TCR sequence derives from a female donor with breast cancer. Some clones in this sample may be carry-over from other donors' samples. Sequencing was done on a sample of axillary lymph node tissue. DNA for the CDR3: TGTGCCAGCGGCGTTATAGACAGGACTGACTATAATTCACCCCTCCACCTT. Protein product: CASGVIDRTDYNSPLHL.